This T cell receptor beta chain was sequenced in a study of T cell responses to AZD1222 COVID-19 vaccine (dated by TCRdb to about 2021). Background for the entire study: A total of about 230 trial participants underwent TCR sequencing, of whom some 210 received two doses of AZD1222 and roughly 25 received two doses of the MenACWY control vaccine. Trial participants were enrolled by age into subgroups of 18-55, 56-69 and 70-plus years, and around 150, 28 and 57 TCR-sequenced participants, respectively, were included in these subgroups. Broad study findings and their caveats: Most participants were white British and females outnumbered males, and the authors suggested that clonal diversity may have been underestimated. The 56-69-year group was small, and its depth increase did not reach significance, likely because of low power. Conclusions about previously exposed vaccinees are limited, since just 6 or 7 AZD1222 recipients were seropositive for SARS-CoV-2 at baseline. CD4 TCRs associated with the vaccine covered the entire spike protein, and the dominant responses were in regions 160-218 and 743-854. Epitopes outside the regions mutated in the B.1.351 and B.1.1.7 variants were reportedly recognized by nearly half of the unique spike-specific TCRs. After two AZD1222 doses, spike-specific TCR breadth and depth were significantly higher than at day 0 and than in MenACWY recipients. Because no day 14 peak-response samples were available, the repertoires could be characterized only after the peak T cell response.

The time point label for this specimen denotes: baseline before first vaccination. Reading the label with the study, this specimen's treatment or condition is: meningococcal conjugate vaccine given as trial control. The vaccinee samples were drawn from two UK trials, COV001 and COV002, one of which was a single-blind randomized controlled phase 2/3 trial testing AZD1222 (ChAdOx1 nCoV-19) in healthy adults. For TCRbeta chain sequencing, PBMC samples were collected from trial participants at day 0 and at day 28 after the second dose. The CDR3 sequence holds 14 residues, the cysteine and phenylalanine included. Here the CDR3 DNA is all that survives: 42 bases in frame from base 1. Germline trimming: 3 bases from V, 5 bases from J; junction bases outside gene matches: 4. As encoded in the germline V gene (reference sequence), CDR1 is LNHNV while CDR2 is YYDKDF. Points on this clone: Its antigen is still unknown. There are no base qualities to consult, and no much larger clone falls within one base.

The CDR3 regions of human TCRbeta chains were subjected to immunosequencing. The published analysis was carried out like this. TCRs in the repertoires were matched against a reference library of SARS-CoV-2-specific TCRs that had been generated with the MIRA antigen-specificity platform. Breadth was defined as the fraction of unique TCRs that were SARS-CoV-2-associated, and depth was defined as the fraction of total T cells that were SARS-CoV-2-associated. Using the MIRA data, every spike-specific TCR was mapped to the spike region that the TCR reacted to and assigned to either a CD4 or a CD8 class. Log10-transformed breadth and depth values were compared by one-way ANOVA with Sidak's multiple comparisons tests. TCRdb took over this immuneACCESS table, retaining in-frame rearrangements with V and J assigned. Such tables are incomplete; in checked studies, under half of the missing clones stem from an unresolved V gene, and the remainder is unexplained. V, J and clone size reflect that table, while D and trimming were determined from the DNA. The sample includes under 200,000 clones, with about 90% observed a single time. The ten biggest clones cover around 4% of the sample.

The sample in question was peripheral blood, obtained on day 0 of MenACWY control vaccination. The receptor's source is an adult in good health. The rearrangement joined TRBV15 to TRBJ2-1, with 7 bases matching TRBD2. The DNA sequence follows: TGTGCCACCAGCAGGGGGGGGACGGACAATGAGCAGTTCTTC. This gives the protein CATSRGGTDNEQFF.